The present TCR beta chain was sequenced within a study of T cell responses to AZD1222 COVID-19 vaccine. Regarding this clone: Its specificity is not known.

TCRdb's table, derived via immunoSEQ multiplex PCR, lists solely in-frame clones and lacks some. Of 150,000 to 180,000 clones in the sample, roughly nine tenths were seen once. Study-level results: Recipients of two AZD1222 doses showed rising Spike-specific TCR breadth and depth.

The clonotype comes from an adult in good health. Sample: peripheral blood, taken on day 0 of AZD1222 vaccination.

Here the CDR3 reads CASKGPTAEAFF. DNA for the CDR3: TGTGCCAGCAAGGGCCCAACGGCGGAAGCTTTCTTT. The chain couples TRBV6-4 to TRBJ1-1; D not certain. This CDR3 region has 12 residues. Germline-derived CDR1 and CDR2 are MRHNA and SNTAGT. Trimming stripped 7 bases from V and 8 bases from J, with 14 bases between.